This record covers a single TCR beta chain. What it binds is unknown. Primed by a sample-barcoded 5' primer and a J-beta primer mix, a second PCR proceeded for about 7 to 11 cycles. TCRdb reprocessed the 5' RACE reads with MiXCR, giving one entry per CDR3 protein. The sample includes just over 800,000 distinct CDR3 sequences, 55% to 65% seen only once; the top ten take about 30%. This sample is drawn from a study of blood T cells in healthy people across ages. Points from the study as a whole: When set beside aged donors, long-lived donors presented more naive CD4+ cells and higher diversity.

The people who gave samples were healthy Caucasians from Russia, aged roughly 6 to 100. V shed 0 bases and J 8 bases; nucleotides not matched to a gene: 2. The CDR3 spans 14 residues. Looked up from germline, CDR1 is MNHEY and CDR2 is SMNVEV (reference sequence). This chain links TRBV27 with TRBJ2-1; 9 nucleotides align to TRBD1. The sample comprised blood. The TCR sequence derives from a man aged 25 to 45 in good health. CDR3: CASSLSDRGHEQFF. In DNA, the CDR3 is TGTGCCAGCAGTTTATCGGACAGGGGCCATGAGCAGTTCTTC.